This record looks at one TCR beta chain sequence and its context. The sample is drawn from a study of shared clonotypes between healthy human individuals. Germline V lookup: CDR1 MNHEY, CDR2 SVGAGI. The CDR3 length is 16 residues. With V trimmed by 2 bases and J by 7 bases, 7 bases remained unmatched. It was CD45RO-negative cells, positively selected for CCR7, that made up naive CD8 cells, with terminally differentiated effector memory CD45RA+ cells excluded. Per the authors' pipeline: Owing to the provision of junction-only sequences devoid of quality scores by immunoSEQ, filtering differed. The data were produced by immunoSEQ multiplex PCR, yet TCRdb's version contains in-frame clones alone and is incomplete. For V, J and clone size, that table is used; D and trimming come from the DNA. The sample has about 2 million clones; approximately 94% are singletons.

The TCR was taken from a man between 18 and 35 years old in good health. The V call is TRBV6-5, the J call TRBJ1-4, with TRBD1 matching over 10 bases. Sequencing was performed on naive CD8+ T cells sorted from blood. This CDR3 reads CASSYAMDRGFEKLFF. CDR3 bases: TGTGCCAGCAGTTACGCTATGGACAGGGGGTTTGAAAAACTGTTTTTT.